Sequencing of this T cell receptor beta chain was carried out in a study of cytomegalovirus exposure and HLA in healthy donors. Findings of the study overall: CMV serostatus was the sole immune exposure data available. TRBV6-2, TRBV6-3 and some other V segments were excluded as indistinguishable. Presence/absence results assume similar sequencing depth per donor, which may not hold.

Both 60 Vbeta primers and 13 Jbeta primers went into the PCR. The table came from immunoSEQ multiplex PCR; TCRdb's copy has only in-frame clones and leaves some out. The table includes around 160,000 clones, about three quarters detected once. This clone occurred many times. The antigen is unknown. With 2 bases clipped from V and 9 bases from J, the junction kept 5 bases outside the gene matches. Germline CDR1 and CDR2: LGHNA and YNFKEQ. The CDR3 is made up of 14 amino acids. The receptor was derived from a man in his forties in good health and CMV-seropositive. V and J are TRBV4-2 and TRBJ2-1, with 9 bases that match TRBD1. Specimen: PBMCs. Here the CDR3 reads CASSQLLTGGEQFF. CDR3 in DNA: TGTGCCAGCAGCCAACTTCTGACAGGGGGTGAGCAGTTCTTC.